This T cell receptor beta chain is from a study of beta chain features in type 1 diabetes. Study-level points and caveats: The question of HLA type influencing TCRB rearrangement was one that remained unresolved here. Significant though moderate, a shortening of TCRB CDR3s appeared in all four CD4+ subsets of Type 1 diabetes patients. Amplification by PCR could prefer shorter templates, with the same effect in patients and controls.

V shed 6 bases and J 5 bases; nucleotides not matched to a gene: 7. The CDR3 contains 14 residues. CDR1 and CDR2 (germline): LNHDA, SQIVND (reference sequence). Since all of the isolated RNA was reverse transcribed, expressed TCRB transcripts were what got sequenced. Read counts averaged approximately 3.5 million for samples of naive, central memory and regulatory T cells. TCRdb keeps only in-frame clones here, not all; method: immunoSEQ multiplex PCR. The sample gives hundreds of thousands of clones, around 9.9% of which show up once; approximately 0.017% is in the top ten. This clone was detected only a few times. Its matching antigen is unknown.

The TCR was taken from a man aged 30 to 39 with type 1 diabetes. Specimen: naive CD4+ T cells from blood. This chain links TRBV19 with TRBJ2-3, with 8 positions matching TRBD1. CDR3: CASSPGQGVDTQYF. In DNA form, the CDR3 reads TGTGCCAGTAGCCCCGGACAGGGTGTAGATACGCAGTATTTT.